In its sample, the clone carrying this TCR beta chain was seen a few times. From the RT-PCR reads, TCRdb called clonotypes with MiXCR, one entry per CDR3 protein. The sample shows over 350,000 distinct CDR3 sequences, roughly 16% of them seen only once. These data come from a study of patients and donors after allogeneic stem cell transplantation. This CDR3 spans 16 amino acids. CDR1 is SGDLS, CDR2 YYNGEE, per germline. V lost 0 bases and J lost 4, with 13 bases in between. The sequencing sample was made of blood, either unsorted or a sorted T cell fraction (not recorded which). The TCR sequence derives from a human donor who was either an allogeneic HSCT recipient or a stem cell or donor lymphocyte infusion donor (not recorded which). It is not recorded whose cells these are; they may come from a transplant donor. The chain carries TRBV9 and TRBJ2-2; a possible D gene is TRBD2 (7 bases). The CDR3 DNA sequence: TGTGCCAGCAGCGTAGCTGGGGGGGCCGGCACCGGGGAGCTGTTTTTT. This sequence encodes CASSVAGGAGTGELFF.